Below, 7 T cell receptor beta chains from the same sample are listed, as sequenced in a study of human T cells and chemical hapten exposure. Time point of the sample: patch test 1, 2 weeks after DPC sensitization. Treatment defined: therapeutic diphenylcyclopropenone sensitization with weekly scalp DPC. Each CDR3 protein gets one entry after TCRdb re-called the RACE reads with MiXCR. The sample carries tens of thousands of distinct CDR3 sequences, over 9.5% recorded once. Material: whole blood, obtained in connection with sensitization to the hapten diphenylcyclopropenone (DPC). These receptors all stem from a man in his forties with alopecia areata. Some clones in this sample may be carry-over from other donors' samples.

The rearrangement links TRBV7-2 to TRBJ2-3; 8 bases are shared with TRBD2. Looked up from germline, CDR1 is SGHTA and CDR2 is FQGNSA. CDR3 length equals 17 residues. V lost 0 bases to trimming and J lost 1 base; unmatched junction nucleotides: 6. CDR3 amino acids: CASSLAAGRGGTDTQYF. The CDR3 nucleotides read TGTGCCAGCAGCTTAGCTGCCGGGCGGGGGGGCACAGATACGCAGTATTTT.

The gene calls are TRBV11-2 and TRBJ2-1; TRBD2 agrees at 12 bases. CDR3 length: 23 residues. Germline CDR1 reads SGHAT; CDR2 reads FQNNGV. Trimming took 3 bases from V and 11 from J; bases not matched to a gene: 32. CDR3: CASSFSYGGGGTSGRSLTMKQFF. CDR3 nucleotide sequence: TGTGCCAGCAGCTTCTCTTATGGGGGAGGGGGCACTAGCGGGAGGAGTCTTACAATGAAGCAGTTCTTC.

This clonotype has more than one count but fewer than ten. The genes are TRBV14 and TRBJ1-2; D remains ambiguous. CDR1 is SGHDN and CDR2 is FVKESK in the germline V gene. Between the trimmed V and J ends, which lost 8 bases and 3 bases, there was a span of 7 bases. CDR3 length equals 11 residues. The CDR3 DNA is TGTGCCAGCGGGAATTACTATGGCTACACCTTC. As protein: CASGNYYGYTF. The complete variable domain, with remaining parts taken from reference TRBV14 and TRBJ1-2, reads EAGVTQFPSHSVIEKGQTVTLRCDPISGHDNLYWYRRVMGKEIKFLLHFVKESKQDESGMPNNRFLAERTGGTYSTLKVQPAELEDSGVYFCASGNYYGYTFGSGTRLTVV.

This clonotype turned up a few times. This rearrangement joins TRBV2 to TRBJ2-2, with 11 bases fitting TRBD2. Per the germline V gene, CDR1 is SNHLY and CDR2 is FYNNEI. The CDR3 totals 16 residues. Trimming removed 7 bases from V and 5 bases from J; junction bases left unmatched: 9. The CDR3 nucleotides are TGTGCCAGCATAGAACTAGCGGGAGTACGTACCGGGGAGCTGTTTTTT. Its translation: CASIELAGVRTGELFF.

The gene calls are TRBV6-2 or TRBV6-3 and TRBJ2-1, with TRBD2 as a possible D gene (6 bases). Germline CDR1 reads MNHEY; CDR2 reads SVGEGT. Trimming shortened V by 6 bases and J by 7 bases, and 28 bases separated the two germline ends. This CDR3 has 18 amino acids. The CDR3 DNA reads TGTGCCAGCAGCTCTCTTCGTACTATGACTAGTTTCCGTAATGAGCAGTTCTTC. It specifies CASSSLRTMTSFRNEQFF.

In its sample, this clonotype was seen a few times. The chain combines TRBV7-9 with TRBJ1-1; D not certain. The CDR3 is made up of 13 amino acids. The germline V gene encodes CDR1 SEHNR and CDR2 FQNEAQ (reference sequence). V lost 6 bases to trimming and J lost 1 base, with 9 bases between them. Here the CDR3 reads CASSGQPNTEAFF. Here the CDR3 DNA reads TGTGCCAGCAGTGGTCAGCCGAACACTGAAGCTTTCTTT.

The chain recombines TRBV28 with TRBJ2-3, with 7 bases identical to TRBD1. The germline V gene encodes CDR1 MDHEN and CDR2 SYDVKM. This CDR3 is 15 amino acids long. V lost 6 bases to trimming and J lost 4 bases; unmatched junction nucleotides: 10. The CDR3 sequence is CASRTNRGEADTQYF. Written as DNA, the CDR3 is TGTGCCAGCAGGACTAACAGGGGTGAGGCAGATACGCAGTATTTT.